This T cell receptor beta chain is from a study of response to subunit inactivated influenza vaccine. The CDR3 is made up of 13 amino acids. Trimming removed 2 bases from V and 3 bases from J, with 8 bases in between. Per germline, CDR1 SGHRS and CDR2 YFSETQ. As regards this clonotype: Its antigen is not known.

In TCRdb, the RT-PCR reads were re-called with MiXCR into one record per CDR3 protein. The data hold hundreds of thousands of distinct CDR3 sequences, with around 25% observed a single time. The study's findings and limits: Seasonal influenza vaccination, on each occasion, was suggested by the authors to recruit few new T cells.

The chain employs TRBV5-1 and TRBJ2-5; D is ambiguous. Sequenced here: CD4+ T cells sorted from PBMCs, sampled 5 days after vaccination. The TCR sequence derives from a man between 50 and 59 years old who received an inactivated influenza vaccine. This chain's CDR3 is CASSLRLEETQYF. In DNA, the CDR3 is TGCGCCAGCAGCTTAAGGTTGGAAGAGACCCAGTACTTC.